Presented here are 20 T cell receptor beta chains from one specimen sequenced in a study of OX40 agonist ivuxolimab in advanced cancers. Only in-frame clones appear in the TCRdb table, and some are missing; sequencing was by immunoSEQ multiplex PCR. This sample carries about 53,000 clones, just under 80% of them seen once, and the ten largest clones take approximately 2.3%. The sample here was CD4+ or CD8+ T cells sorted from blood, taken in a trial of the OX40 agonist ivuxolimab. Receptors originate from an adult with an advanced solid tumor such as melanoma, head and neck, liver or kidney cancer.

The chain couples TRBV11-3 to TRBJ2-3; D not resolved. Germline loops: CDR1 SGHNT, CDR2 YENEEA. V lost 0 bases to trimming and J lost 3 bases, with 7 bases between them. This CDR3 contains 14 residues. The CDR3, as DNA: TGTGCCAGCAGCTTAGACCCGACGACAGATACGCAGTATTTT. The encoded protein is CASSLDPTTDTQYF.

This clone appeared once. The rearrangement links TRBV7-9 to TRBJ2-2; TRBD2 aligns across 10 bases. Per germline, CDR1 SEHNR and CDR2 FQNEAQ (reference sequence). Trimming removed 5 bases from V and 8 bases from J; junction bases left unmatched: 11. The CDR3 contains 16 residues. The CDR3 DNA reads TGTGCCAGCAGCCCCCGGGCTAGCGGGAGTGTGGGGGAGCTGTTTTTT. As protein: CASSPRASGSVGELFF. Filled out from reference TRBV7-9 and TRBJ2-2, the complete variable domain reads DTGVSQNPRHKITKRGQNVTFRCDPISEHNRLYWYRQTLGQGPEFLTYFQNEAQLEKSRLLSDRFSAERPKGSFSTLEIQRTEQGDSAMYLCASSPRASGSVGELFFGEGSRLTVL.

The chain has TRBV29-1 and TRBJ2-1, with 12 bases identical to TRBD2. Germline V gene data show CDR1 as SQVTM and CDR2 as ANQGSEA. This CDR3 spans 14 amino acids. V dropped 5 bases and J dropped 4; count of bases not matched to a gene: 3. The CDR3 sequence: CSVTGTSGYNEQFF. In DNA form, the CDR3 reads TGCAGCGTTACAGGGACTAGCGGGTACAATGAGCAGTTCTTC.

This clone was seen a single time. CDR3 DNA sequence: TGTGCCATCGGGACAGGGGATACCGGGGAGCTGTTTTTT. As protein: CAIGTGDTGELFF. This chain connects TRBV10-3 to TRBJ2-2; 10 positions agree with TRBD1. CDR3 length: 13 amino acids. J gave up 5 bases and V 8 bases, and 2 bases lay outside the gene matches. CDR1 is ENHRY and CDR2 is SYGVKD in the germline V gene.

V is TRBV30 and J is TRBJ1-5, with 7 bases lining up with TRBD1. The CDR3 is 16 amino acids. In germline, CDR1 is GTSNPN, CDR2 SVGIG (reference sequence). V shed 2 bases and J 1 base; nucleotides not matched to a gene: 8. CDR3 loop: CAWSPSRGYSNQPQHF. DNA of the CDR3: TGTGCCTGGAGTCCATCCAGGGGGTACAGCAATCAGCCCCAGCATTTT.

The chain combines TRBV27 with TRBJ2-4; unclear D gene. This CDR3 comprises 15 residues. Germline V lookup: CDR1 MNHEY, CDR2 SMNVEV (reference sequence). Trimming left V 6 bases short and J 1 base short, with 13 bases between. CDR3: CASRPISVAKNIQYF. The CDR3 DNA is TGTGCCAGCAGGCCGATTTCGGTGGCCAAAAACATTCAGTACTTC.

This chain links TRBV7-2 with TRBJ1-1; 7 bases match TRBD1. The CDR3 has 15 amino acids. Germline trimming cut 3 bases from V and 2 bases from J; bases unmatched to any gene: 6. Germline lookup yields CDR1 SGHTA and CDR2 FQGNSA. The CDR3 here is CASSLLQGSNTEAFF. CDR3 bases: TGTGCCAGCAGCTTGTTACAGGGGAGCAACACTGAAGCTTTCTTT.

The V and J genes are TRBV4-1 and TRBJ1-2; possibly TRBD1 for D (6 bases). Germline V gives CDR1 MGHRA, CDR2 YSYEKL. This CDR3 comprises 16 residues. Trimming pared 0 bases from V and 4 bases from J, leaving 15 bases between. The CDR3 region is CASSQERQALRYGYTF. DNA of the CDR3: TGCGCCAGCAGCCAAGAGAGACAGGCGCTTCGCTATGGCTACACCTTC.

This chain links TRBV2 with TRBJ2-7; possibly TRBD1 for D (6 bases). Germline V CDR1 and CDR2: SNHLY, FYNNEI. CDR3 length: 13 residues. With 5 bases removed from V and 6 bases from J, the gap between germline ends came to 14 bases. Here the CDR3 reads CASSLEQGSEQYF. CDR3 in DNA: TGTGCCAGCAGTCTAGAACAGGGCAGCGAGCAGTACTTC.

This clone was seen a handful of times. The chain combines TRBV14 with TRBJ2-7, with D possibly matching TRBD1 (6 bases). V gave up 4 bases and J gave up 6 bases, with 10 bases separating them. There are 12 residues in the CDR3. CDR1 and CDR2 from the germline V gene are SGHDN and FVKESK. CDR3 amino acids: CASSREGGEQYF. Here the CDR3 DNA reads TGTGCCAGCAGCCGCGAAGGGGGCGAGCAGTACTTC. The variable domain in full, with the rest retrieved from reference TRBV14 and TRBJ2-7, is EAGVTQFPSHSVIEKGQTVTLRCDPISGHDNLYWYRRVMGKEIKFLLHFVKESKQDESGMPNNRFLAERTGGTYSTLKVQPAELEDSGVYFCASSREGGEQYFGPGTRLTVT.

The chain has TRBV19 and TRBJ1-2; D perhaps matches TRBD1 (6 bases). This CDR3 has 14 amino acids. The V gene lost 4 bases and the J gene lost 0 bases, with 9 bases spanning the gap. Germline-derived CDR1 and CDR2 are LNHDA and SQIVND (reference sequence). CDR3 sequence: CASSTGVSNYGYTF. In DNA form, the CDR3 reads TGTGCCAGTAGTACAGGGGTTTCTAACTATGGCTACACCTTC.

J is TRBJ2-1 and V is TRBV19, with D unclear. In germline, CDR1 is LNHDA, CDR2 SQIVND (reference sequence). The CDR3 has 15 residues. The V end was cut by 0 bases, the J end by 3 bases, with 9 bases between. The CDR3 here is CASSIDWSGYNEQFF. The CDR3 nucleotides are TGTGCCAGTAGTATAGATTGGTCGGGCTACAATGAGCAGTTCTTC.

This clone has a single count. The chain links TRBV6-5 to TRBJ1-1, with D maybe TRBD1 (6 bases). Germline V lookup: CDR1 MNHEY, CDR2 SVGAGI. CDR3 length: 14 residues. The V end lost 0 bases, the J end lost 8 bases, and 13 bases lay between the germline ends. The CDR3 DNA follows: TGTGCCAGCAGTTACTCGGACAGTCCCCCCGAAGCTTTCTTT. Its protein is CASSYSDSPPEAFF.

V usage is TRBV27 and J usage is TRBJ1-2; 7 bases line up with TRBD1. Trimming took 4 bases from V and 1 from J; bases not matched to a gene: 6. This CDR3 has 15 amino acids. Germline V gives CDR1 MNHEY, CDR2 SMNVEV (reference sequence). Written as DNA, the CDR3 is TGTGCCAGCAGTTCTTGGACAGGTGGTAACTATGGCTACACCTTC. It translates to CASSSWTGGNYGYTF.

The chain has TRBV6-1 and TRBJ1-2; no clear D. The germline CDR1 and CDR2 sequences are MNHNS and SASEGT. V shed 6 bases and J shed 3 bases, with 17 bases lying between them. CDR3 length equals 15 residues. The CDR3 here is CASSPPIGVYYGYTF. CDR3 sequence (DNA): TGTGCCAGCAGCCCTCCTATTGGGGTATACTATGGCTACACCTTC.

This clone showed up just once. This chain connects TRBV5-1 to TRBJ2-5; TRBD1 is a possible D gene (5 bases). V was trimmed by 4 bases and J by 1 base, leaving 8 bases between them. Germline loops: CDR1 SGHRS, CDR2 YFSETQ. The CDR3 covers 13 residues. The CDR3 is CASSRGAQETQYF. The CDR3 nucleotides read TGCGCCAGCAGCCGTGGGGCCCAAGAGACCCAGTACTTC.

In DNA, the CDR3 is TGTGCTAGTGGTTTGGTTGATAATAGAGAGGACAGGATGCATGGCTACACCTTC. Its protein is CASGLVDNREDRMHGYTF. The genes are TRBV12-5 and TRBJ1-2, with 7 bases that match TRBD1. The J segment lost 6 bases and the V segment lost 0 bases, leaving 16 bases of the junction unmatched. The CDR3 extends over 18 amino acids. Germline V gene data show CDR1 as LGHNT and CDR2 as FRNRAP.

V usage is TRBV16 and J usage is TRBJ1-2; 12 bases are shared with TRBD1. Germline loops: CDR1 KGHSY, CDR2 FQNENV. V trimming: 6 bases; J trimming: 8 bases; junction bases outside the gene matches: 13. This CDR3 is built from 16 residues. In nucleotides, the CDR3 is TGTGCCAGCAGTCACGGGACAGGGGGCGCCGGTGGCGGCTACACCTTC. Its protein is CASSHGTGGAGGGYTF.

This rearrangement joins TRBV7-2 to TRBJ2-5; the D gene is possibly TRBD2 (6 bases). The germline V and J ends were trimmed by 10 bases and 2 bases, with 20 bases remaining between them. The CDR3 runs to 15 residues. CDR1 and CDR2 (germline): SGHTA, FQGNSA. CDR3 sequence reads: CAIKRFGGRQETQYF. In DNA, the CDR3 is TGTGCCATCAAAAGGTTCGGAGGGCGACAAGAGACCCAGTACTTC.

The chain uses TRBV15 and TRBJ2-7; D is possibly TRBD1 or TRBD2 (6 bases each). The CDR3 is made up of 14 amino acids. Germline CDR1 reads LNHNV; CDR2 reads YYDKDF (reference sequence). V lost 0 bases and J lost 4, with 10 bases in between. Here the CDR3 DNA reads TGTGCCACCAGCAGAGATCGGGGGCCTTACGAGCAGTACTTC. Its protein product is CATSRDRGPYEQYF. Full variable domain (rest looked up from reference TRBV15 and TRBJ2-7): DAMVIQNPRYQVTQFGKPVTLSCSQTLNHNVMYWYQQKSSQAPKLLFHYYDKDFNNEADTPDNFQSRRPNTSFCFLDIRSPGLGDTAMYLCATSRDRGPYEQYFGPGTRLTVT.